The 28 T cell receptor beta chains in this list originate from one sample, sequenced in a study of cytomegalovirus exposure and HLA in healthy donors. PCR primers comprised 60 Vbeta and 13 Jbeta primers. Only in-frame clones appear in the TCRdb table, and some are missing; sequencing was by immunoSEQ multiplex PCR. In the table there are about 190,000 clones, around 83% of which are singletons. The specimen sequenced was PBMCs. All receptors derive from a middle-aged man in good health and CMV-seronegative.

The rearrangement joins TRBV5-6 to TRBJ2-5, with 13 bases matching TRBD2. The J segment lost 5 bases and the V segment lost 4 bases, leaving 11 bases of the junction unmatched. This CDR3 comprises 17 residues. The germline V gene has CDR1 SGHDT and CDR2 YYEEEE. CDR3 DNA sequence: TGTGCCAGCAGCCGAACTAGCGGGAGGGCCGGGTGGGAGACCCAGTACTTC. This sequence encodes CASSRTSGRAGWETQYF.

The rearrangement links TRBV6-5 to TRBJ1-1; TRBD1 aligns across 9 bases. The CDR3 spans 15 residues. Trimming cost V 7 bases and J 4 bases; bases outside gene matches: 10. The V gene's germline CDR1 is MNHEY and CDR2 SVGAGI. DNA of the CDR3: TGTGCCAGCACGGGGACAGGGACCTTGGGCACTGAAGCTTTCTTT. Translating it yields CASTGTGTLGTEAFF.

In this sample, this clone turned up once. The chain couples TRBV7-3 to TRBJ1-1; tentative D call: TRBD1 (5 bases). CDR1 is SGHTA, CDR2 FQGTGA, per germline. This CDR3 contains 16 residues. Trimming removed 2 bases at V and 0 bases at J, with 13 bases between. Here the CDR3 DNA reads TGTGCCAGCAGCTTATCGCCAGGGAAGATGAACACTGAAGCTTTCTTT. This codes for CASSLSPGKMNTEAFF.

The V call is TRBV4-3, the J call TRBJ2-3; tentatively, D is TRBD2 (6 bases). Per the germline V gene, CDR1 is LGHNA and CDR2 is YSLEER. Trimming pared 2 bases from V and 0 bases from J, leaving 12 bases between. This CDR3 region has 16 residues. In nucleotides, the CDR3 is TGCGCCAGCAGCCAAACCGTAGCGGAGAGCACAGATACGCAGTATTTT. It is translated as CASSQTVAESTDTQYF.

The chain couples TRBV9 to TRBJ2-5, with 8 bases matching TRBD2. In germline, CDR1 is SGDLS, CDR2 YYNGEE. V lost 1 base and J lost 3; bases outside the gene matches: 2. This CDR3 contains 14 residues. The CDR3 sequence: CASSVQAGEETQYF. CDR3 nucleotides: TGTGCCAGCAGCGTACAAGCGGGGGAAGAGACCCAGTACTTC.

This clone was counted a few times. The chain uses TRBV25-1 and TRBJ1-6, with a possible D match to TRBD1 (5 bases). Trimming took 1 base from V and 12 from J, leaving 19 bases between them. This CDR3 contains 16 residues. Per the germline V gene, CDR1 is MGHDK and CDR2 is SYGVNS. The chain's CDR3 is CASSEWGAGRKRPLHF. DNA of the CDR3: TGTGCCAGCAGTGAATGGGGAGCGGGGCGCAAAAGACCCCTCCACTTT.

J is TRBJ2-3 and V is TRBV18, with TRBD2 matching over 7 bases. Germline V gene data show CDR1 as KGHSH and CDR2 as LQKENI. The V and J ends lost 2 bases and 1 base, in that order; junction bases with no gene match: 9. The CDR3 length is 17 residues. CDR3 sequence: CASSPTGRSGGTDTQYF. The CDR3 region has the DNA TGTGCCAGCTCACCAACCGGGCGGAGCGGGGGCACAGATACGCAGTATTTT.

This rearrangement joins TRBV2 to TRBJ2-1, with 9 nucleotides matching TRBD2. Trimming at V came to 7 bases and at J to 9 bases, leaving 7 bases not matched to a gene. The germline V gene has CDR1 SNHLY and CDR2 FYNNEI. CDR3 length equals 13 residues. CDR3 nucleotide sequence: TGTGCCAGCACACCTAGCGGGATTGGTGAGCAGTTCTTC. Translation gives CASTPSGIGEQFF.

The V call is TRBV29-1, the J call TRBJ1-2; 8 bases agree with TRBD1. The CDR3 length is 12 residues. From germline, CDR1 is SQVTM and CDR2 ANQGSEA. Losses at the gene ends were 1 base for V and 8 bases for J; bases not matched to a gene: 3. CDR3 sequence reads: CSVEGRTGGYTF. The CDR3 bases are TGCAGCGTTGAAGGCAGGACAGGGGGCTACACCTTC. The whole variable domain, remainder taken from reference TRBV29-1 and TRBJ1-2, is SAVISQKPSRDICQRGTSLTIQCQVDSQVTMMFWYRQQPGQSLTLIATANQGSEATYESGFVIDKFPISRPNLTFSTLTVSNMSPEDSSIYLCSVEGRTGGYTFGSGTRLTVV.

This sequence joins TRBV27 and TRBJ2-1, with 9 bases identical to TRBD2. Germline V CDR1 and CDR2: MNHEY, SMNVEV (reference sequence). After removal of 8 bases from V and 0 bases from J, the junction contained 2 bases not matched to a gene. The CDR3 runs 14 residues. As DNA, the CDR3 is TGTGCCAGCGTTAGCGGGAGCTCCTACAATGAGCAGTTCTTC. It yields the protein CASVSGSSYNEQFF.

Only one count was recorded for this clone. The chain employs TRBV9 and TRBJ2-1, with TRBD1 matching over 9 bases. This CDR3 comprises 15 residues. Per germline, CDR1 SGDLS and CDR2 YYNGEE. Unmatched junction bases numbered 6, after V lost 2 bases and J lost 6 bases. The CDR3 reads CASSVRQGGINEQFF. The CDR3 nucleotides are TGTGCCAGCAGCGTTCGACAGGGGGGGATCAATGAGCAGTTCTTC.

The chain links TRBV7-2 to TRBJ2-3; 9 bases are a match to TRBD2. CDR1 is SGHTA and CDR2 is FQGNSA in the germline V gene. Trimming removed 1 base from V and 4 bases from J; junction bases left unmatched: 6. The CDR3 has 16 residues. The CDR3 reads CASSLEGGGAADTQYF. CDR3 nucleotides: TGTGCCAGCAGCTTAGAAGGCGGGGGGGCCGCAGATACGCAGTATTTT. Full variable domain (remainder filled in from reference TRBV7-2 and TRBJ2-3): GAGVSQSPSNKVTEKGKDVELRCDPISGHTALYWYRQSLGQGLEFLIYFQGNSAPDKSGLPSDRFSAERTGGSVSTLTIQRTQQEDSAVYLCASSLEGGGAADTQYFGPGTRLTVL.

This chain joins TRBV2 and TRBJ2-7; 8 positions agree with TRBD1. CDR1 is SNHLY and CDR2 is FYNNEI in the germline V gene. J lost 0 bases, V lost 6 bases, and 4 bases had no gene match. The length of the CDR3 is 14 residues. The CDR3 DNA reads TGTGCCAGCAGGCGACAGGGGAGCTCCTACGAGCAGTACTTC. Protein: CASRRQGSSYEQYF. Full variable domain (remainder filled in from reference TRBV2 and TRBJ2-7): EPEVTQTPSHQVTQMGQEVILRCVPISNHLYFYWYRQILGQKVEFLVSFYNNEISEKSEIFDDQFSVERPDGSNFTLKIRSTKLEDSAMYFCASRRQGSSYEQYFGPGTRLTVT.

The chain joins TRBV6-1 to TRBJ1-2; a weak D match, TRBD1 (5 bases). This CDR3 has 12 residues. The germline V and J ends were trimmed by 4 bases and 5 bases, with 8 bases remaining between them. Germline V gene sequence: CDR1 MNHNS, CDR2 SASEGT. For the CDR3, the DNA is TGTGCCAGCAGTGGACGGACATATGGCTACACCTTC. This encodes CASSGRTYGYTF.

The chain has TRBV5-5 and TRBJ2-3; unclear D gene. The CDR3 length is 16 residues. V lost 1 base and J 13 bases, leaving 25 bases between the germline ends. CDR1 is SGHKS and CDR2 is YYEKEE in the germline V gene (reference sequence). CDR3 bases: TGTGCCAGCAGCTTGACTCCGGGTACGAGGAGTCGTATCGAGTATTTT. The encoded protein is CASSLTPGTRSRIEYF.

The CDR3 DNA reads as TGTGCCAGCAGCTTAACGGCGGCGGGGGAGACCCAGTACTTC. It yields the protein CASSLTAAGETQYF. This sequence joins TRBV7-9 and TRBJ2-5; D might be TRBD2 (6 bases). The CDR3 sequence is 14 residues long. Germline V gene lookup returns CDR1 SEHNR and CDR2 FQNEAQ (reference sequence). Trimming pared 2 bases from V and 5 bases from J, leaving 12 bases between. Complete variable domain (other parts from reference TRBV7-9 and TRBJ2-5): DTGVSQNPRHKITKRGQNVTFRCDPISEHNRLYWYRQTLGQGPEFLTYFQNEAQLEKSRLLSDRFSAERPKGSFSTLEIQRTEQGDSAMYLCASSLTAAGETQYFGPGTRLLVL.

V gene TRBV5-1 combines with J gene TRBJ2-1, with 14 positions matching TRBD2. This CDR3 has 16 residues. V lost 3 bases and J lost 6; bases outside the gene matches: 5. CDR1 and CDR2 from the germline V gene are SGHRS and YFSETQ. CDR3 residues: CASSSRGTSGGNEQFF. DNA for the CDR3: TGCGCCAGCAGCTCCAGAGGGACTAGCGGGGGCAATGAGCAGTTCTTC.

This clone has only a few counts. This chain connects TRBV30 to TRBJ1-1; D call uncertain. V shed 3 bases and J shed 1 base, with 12 bases lying between them. The CDR3 runs to 14 residues. CDR1 is GTSNPN and CDR2 is SVGIG in the germline V gene (reference sequence). The DNA of the CDR3 is TGTGCCTGGAGAATTCGACTTACGAACACTGAAGCTTTCTTT. Residues: CAWRIRLTNTEAFF.

The V call is TRBV7-2, the J call TRBJ1-1; no firm D call. This CDR3 contains 15 residues. Trimming took off 3 bases at V and 6 bases at J, with 17 bases between the two ends. CDR1 and CDR2 from the germline V gene are SGHTA and FQGNSA. This CDR3 is CASSFTVSGAAEAFF. The CDR3 nucleotides are TGTGCCAGCAGCTTCACAGTTAGTGGCGCCGCTGAAGCTTTCTTT.

This sequence joins TRBV18 and TRBJ2-5, with 7 bases fitting TRBD1. The J segment lost 3 bases and the V segment lost 4 bases, leaving 2 bases of the junction unmatched. The CDR3 spans 13 residues. Germline V CDR1 and CDR2: KGHSH, LQKENI. This CDR3 is CASSLGQEETQYF. In DNA, the CDR3 is TGTGCCAGCTCACTCGGACAGGAAGAGACCCAGTACTTC. Full variable domain (outside the CDR3, taken from reference TRBV18 and TRBJ2-5): NAGVMQNPRHLVRRRGQEARLRCSPMKGHSHVYWYRQLPEEGLKFMVYLQKENIIDESGMPKERFSAEFPKEGPSILRIQQVVRGDSAAYFCASSLGQEETQYFGPGTRLLVL.

This clone appeared a single time. This chain uses TRBV6-9 with TRBJ2-1; D remains unclear. The V end was cut by 5 bases, the J end by 7 bases, with 12 bases between. The germline V gene has CDR1 MNHGY and CDR2 SVAAGI. This CDR3 contains 13 residues. CDR3 in amino acids: CASSPLERNEQFF. The CDR3 region has the DNA TGTGCCAGCAGTCCGCTAGAGAGGAATGAGCAGTTCTTC.

The chain couples TRBV19 to TRBJ2-2; D may be TRBD1 (5 bases). V was shortened by 4 bases and J by 0 bases, with 15 bases between the two germline ends. CDR3 size: 17 residues. Germline values: CDR1 LNHDA, CDR2 SQIVND (reference sequence). In DNA, the CDR3 is TGTGCCAGTAGTAGGATAGGAAGGGGTCCGAACACCGGGGAGCTGTTTTTT. This translates into CASSRIGRGPNTGELFF.

This clone was counted a single time. This sequence joins TRBV4-3 and TRBJ1-3; a weak D match, TRBD1 (5 bases). Germline V gives CDR1 LGHNA, CDR2 YSLEER. The CDR3 is 18 amino acids. V dropped 3 bases and J dropped 0 bases, with 18 bases sitting between them. CDR3 sequence reads: CASSQDPGLGFSGNTIYF. The CDR3 DNA reads as TGCGCCAGCAGCCAGGACCCGGGACTCGGCTTCTCTGGAAACACCATATATTTT.

The chain links TRBV7-9 to TRBJ2-1; 8 bases are shared with TRBD1. The CDR3 spans 17 residues. With V trimmed by 6 bases and J by 2 bases, 12 bases remained unmatched. In germline, CDR1 is SEHNR, CDR2 FQNEAQ (reference sequence). The CDR3 nucleotides read TGTGCCAGCAGTTCAACCCACAGGGGGACTCCCTACAATGAGCAGTTCTTC. Translation gives CASSSTHRGTPYNEQFF.

The chain is built from TRBV29-1 and TRBJ1-2; D is unresolved. Trimming left V 5 bases short and J 4 bases short, with 5 bases between. Germline V gene data show CDR1 as SQVTM and CDR2 as ANQGSEA. This CDR3 contains 10 residues. The CDR3 DNA sequence: TGCAGCGTTTACTTCTATGGCTACACCTTC. Encoded protein: CSVYFYGYTF.

V gene TRBV25-1 combines with J gene TRBJ1-6; 9 nucleotides line up with TRBD1. V trimming: 1 base; J trimming: 15 bases; junction bases outside the gene matches: 13. The CDR3 covers 16 residues. Germline lookup yields CDR1 MGHDK and CDR2 SYGVNS. CDR3 in DNA: TGTGCCAGCAGTGAATCAATTGGGACAGGGCCTCAATTCCTCCACTTT. Protein product: CASSESIGTGPQFLHF.

The V and J genes are TRBV5-1 and TRBJ1-1, with a tentative D call TRBD1 (6 bases). CDR1 and CDR2 from the germline V gene are SGHRS and YFSETQ. Trimming removed 5 bases from V and 0 bases from J, with 14 bases in between. The CDR3 sequence is 15 residues long. CDR3 sequence: CASRTGSTMNTEAFF. DNA of the CDR3: TGCGCCAGCAGAACAGGGTCTACAATGAACACTGAAGCTTTCTTT. Combining the CDR3 with reference TRBV5-1 and TRBJ1-1 gives the whole variable domain KAGVTQTPRYLIKTRGQQVTLSCSPISGHRSVSWYQQTPGQGLQFLFEYFSETQRNKGNFPGRFSGRQFSNSRSEMNVSTLELGDSALYLCASRTGSTMNTEAFFGQGTRLTVV.

The chain couples TRBV28 to TRBJ1-5; D is perhaps TRBD1 (6 bases). The CDR3 runs 13 residues. Germline V CDR1 and CDR2: MDHEN, SYDVKM. The V end lost 5 bases, the J end lost 6 bases, and 11 bases lay between the germline ends. CDR3 coding DNA: TGTGCCAGCAGTAGGCAGGGGAGTCAGCCCCAGCATTTT. The encoded protein is CASSRQGSQPQHF.